This is a list of T cell receptor beta chains from one sample in a study of T-cell memory formation after mild COVID-19. TCRdb reprocessed the 5' RACE reads with MiXCR, giving one entry per CDR3 protein. The repertoire consists of around 340,000 distinct CDR3 sequences, with more than 15% occurring once and the leading ten covering approximately 20%. The sequencing sample was made of PBMCs or a T cell subset sorted from them (not recorded which). These receptors were taken from a man between 18 and 29 years old who had mild COVID-19 (a few samples of this study predate the infection). Cell type and time point are not known. CDR3s leave out the opening cysteine and the closing phenylalanine or tryptophan.

CDR3: ASSQTTQETQY
V: TRBV3-1
J: TRBJ2-5

CDR3: ASSQTRNRGEGNEQF
V: TRBV4-1
J: TRBJ2-1

CDR3: AIESGGAGDTQY
V: TRBV10-3
J: TRBJ2-3

CDR3: ASSGLRQDPNIQY
V: TRBV3-1
J: TRBJ2-4

CDR3: ASSISGGAQETQY
V: TRBV7-3
J: TRBJ2-5

CDR3: ASSPIAGGSYNEQF
V: TRBV6-6
J: TRBJ2-1

CDR3: ASSQGDASGNTIY
V: TRBV12-3/TRBV12-4
J: TRBJ1-3

CDR3: ASSPRTRGSPNEQF
V: TRBV7-9
J: TRBJ2-1

CDR3: ASRYRGFTGELF
V: TRBV12-3/TRBV12-4
J: TRBJ2-2

CDR3: ASSLVRSSEEAF
V: TRBV5-1
J: TRBJ1-1

CDR3: ASSPRPRVGYNEQF
V: TRBV7-3
J: TRBJ2-1

CDR3: ATLAGGAKDTQY
V: TRBV12-3/TRBV12-4
J: TRBJ2-3

CDR3: ATSGGLASTDTQY
V: TRBV15
J: TRBJ2-3

CDR3: ASTITLGQPQH
V: TRBV6-5
J: TRBJ1-5

CDR3: ASSPAINYGYT
V: TRBV5-5
J: TRBJ1-2

CDR3: ASTPGVNTEAF
V: TRBV12-3/TRBV12-4
J: TRBJ1-1

CDR3: ASSPYSSLSTDTQY
V: TRBV3-1
J: TRBJ2-3

CDR3: ASSLAAFNEQF
V: TRBV7-2
J: TRBJ2-1

CDR3: ASSPGAASGSYNEQF
V: TRBV9
J: TRBJ2-1

CDR3: ASGFPPYYEQY
V: TRBV12-5
J: TRBJ2-7

CDR3: ASSYKTIASGPHTDTQY
V: TRBV6-5
J: TRBJ2-3

CDR3: ASSFLIGTENTEAF
V: TRBV6-5
J: TRBJ1-1

CDR3: ASTDDRPIYGYT
V: TRBV6-2/TRBV6-3
J: TRBJ1-2

CDR3: AITEGGLSTEAF
V: TRBV10-3
J: TRBJ1-1

CDR3: ASSFDRLLSKNIQY
V: TRBV5-6
J: TRBJ2-4

CDR3: ASSPRTGEQF
V: TRBV6-5
J: TRBJ2-1

CDR3: ASSLDAGSTAF
V: TRBV7-9
J: TRBJ1-1

CDR3: ASSFSGQASRGETQY
V: TRBV11-2
J: TRBJ2-5

CDR3: ASSLTDSGGYT
V: TRBV11-2
J: TRBJ1-2

CDR3: ATSDPKTGGIDEQF
V: TRBV24-1
J: TRBJ2-1

CDR3: ASSFAREAYNEQF
V: TRBV5-1
J: TRBJ2-1

CDR3: ASSRRSRGQPQH
V: TRBV12-3/TRBV12-4
J: TRBJ1-5

CDR3: ASSYSGTYTNEKLF
V: TRBV6-5
J: TRBJ1-4

CDR3: ATSITGSPSNTQY
V: TRBV3-1
J: TRBJ2-3

CDR3: ASSLAGQGASEAF
V: TRBV5-4
J: TRBJ1-1

CDR3: SVAKQGYGYT
V: TRBV20-1
J: TRBJ1-2

CDR3: ASSIYGTAQETQY
V: TRBV9
J: TRBJ2-5

CDR3: ASSQHSGGIYEQY
V: TRBV5-4
J: TRBJ2-7

CDR3: SARGASGKETQY
V: TRBV20-1
J: TRBJ2-5

CDR3: ASSFGQTTDTQY
V: TRBV5-1
J: TRBJ2-3

CDR3: ASSPGGAGPYNEQF
V: TRBV6-6
J: TRBJ2-1

CDR3: ASSRTQTGGPDTQY
V: TRBV18
J: TRBJ2-3

CDR3: ASSGLADTQY
V: TRBV18
J: TRBJ2-3

CDR3: ASSLVGASTDTQY
V: TRBV7-3
J: TRBJ2-3

CDR3: ASIRGASTEAF
V: TRBV12-3/TRBV12-4
J: TRBJ1-1

CDR3: ASSLGGLAGAHGEQF
V: TRBV12-3/TRBV12-4
J: TRBJ2-1

CDR3: ASSPSRGAPDTQY
V: TRBV7-3
J: TRBJ2-3

CDR3: ASRGGRDNSPLH
V: TRBV25-1
J: TRBJ1-6

CDR3: ASSVGASGVINEQF
V: TRBV9
J: TRBJ2-1